The 31 T cell receptor beta chains in this list originate from one sample, sequenced in a study of control samples from healthy donors and cancer patients. Profiling relied on immunoSEQ multiplex PCR, and the TCRdb table lists in-frame clones only, not all of them. This sample has over 100,000 clones; around nine tenths occur once, and the top ten carry approximately 18%. The sequencing input was blood. These receptors all stem from a woman in her forties or fifties in good health.

This chain joins TRBV30 and TRBJ1-5; TRBD1 matches at 9 bases. The CDR3 has 14 amino acids. Germline CDR1 GTSNPN, CDR2 SVGIG (reference sequence). The J segment lost 1 base and the V segment lost 8 bases, leaving 6 bases of the junction unmatched. In DNA, the CDR3 is TGTGCCGGGACTGGACAGGGGAGCAATCAGCCCCAGCATTTT. Translation gives CAGTGQGSNQPQHF.

This chain connects TRBV27 to TRBJ2-3, with a possible D match to TRBD2 (5 bases). V was shortened by 2 bases and J by 0 bases, with 6 bases between the two germline ends. The CDR3 length is 14 residues. CDR1 and CDR2 from the germline V gene are MNHEY and SMNVEV (reference sequence). The CDR3 DNA follows: TGTGCCAGCAGTTTAGAGCGGAGCACAGATACGCAGTATTTT. Translated: CASSLERSTDTQYF.

The chain links TRBV7-3 to TRBJ2-5; perhaps TRBD1 as D (6 bases). The CDR3 consists of 15 residues. The V end lost 5 bases, the J end lost 5 bases, and 18 bases lay between the germline ends. Germline CDR1 is SGHTA and CDR2 is FQGTGA. CDR3 bases: TGTGCCAGCAGCCACGACAGGTCCCCCCGGGAGACCCAGTACTTC. It codes for CASSHDRSPRETQYF.

The chain combines TRBV15 with TRBJ1-1; TRBD1 might be the D (6 bases). With 7 bases removed from V and 6 bases from J, the gap between germline ends came to 18 bases. Germline V gene data show CDR1 as LNHNV and CDR2 as YYDKDF (reference sequence). This CDR3 has 14 amino acids. The CDR3 loop reads CATTAPGGASEAFF. DNA for the CDR3: TGTGCCACCACCGCGCCGGGGGGCGCGTCTGAAGCTTTCTTT.

This chain links TRBV2 with TRBJ2-2; TRBD1 matches 10 bases. Germline V gives CDR1 SNHLY, CDR2 FYNNEI. Losses at the gene ends were 5 bases for V and 7 bases for J; bases not matched to a gene: 4. The CDR3 length is 14 residues. This CDR3 reads CASSRQGAGGELFF. The CDR3 bases are TGTGCCAGCAGTCGACAGGGGGCGGGCGGGGAGCTGTTTTTT.

The CDR3 protein is CASRVEGGTEAFF. CDR3 nucleotides: TGTGCCAGCAGGGTCGAGGGGGGCACTGAAGCTTTCTTT. The rearrangement joins TRBV6-5 to TRBJ1-1, with a weak D call TRBD1 (6 bases). This CDR3 is 13 amino acids long. Germline V gene data show CDR1 as MNHEY and CDR2 as SVGAGI. Trimming removed 6 bases from V and 4 bases from J, with 12 bases in between.

The chain links TRBV18 to TRBJ2-3; no firm D call. This CDR3 is 13 amino acids long. The V gene lost 3 bases and the J gene lost 6 bases, with 10 bases spanning the gap. Germline V gene data show CDR1 as KGHSH and CDR2 as LQKENI. CDR3 amino acids: CASSPRIEDTQYF. The CDR3 nucleotides are TGTGCCAGCTCACCCAGAATCGAGGATACGCAGTATTTT.

The V and J genes are TRBV7-8 and TRBJ2-3; D remains ambiguous. Looked up from germline, CDR1 is SGHVS and CDR2 is FQNEAQ. V lost 0 bases and J lost 6, with 7 bases in between. The CDR3 totals 13 residues. This CDR3 is CASSLATRDTQYF. The CDR3 bases are TGTGCCAGCAGCTTAGCGACCCGTGATACGCAGTATTTT. The entire variable domain, with the rest obtained from reference TRBV7-8 and TRBJ2-3, is as follows: GAGVSQSPRYKVAKRGQDVALRCDPISGHVSLFWYQQALGQGPEFLTYFQNEAQLDKSGLPSDRFFAERPEGSVSTLKIQRTQQEDSAVYLCASSLATRDTQYFGPGTRLTVL.

Only one count was recorded for this clone. The genes are TRBV7-7 and TRBJ2-5; weak D call: TRBD1 (5 bases). This CDR3 is 15 amino acids long. The V and J ends lost 0 bases and 4 bases respectively, with 12 bases between them. CDR1 and CDR2 (germline): SSHAT, FNYEAQ (reference sequence). CDR3 nucleotides: TGTGCCAGCAGCTTAGCAGGGGCGAGGCTAGAGACCCAGTACTTC. It yields the protein CASSLAGARLETQYF.

The V and J genes are TRBV10-3 and TRBJ2-3; D gene unclear. Deletions cut 5 bases from V and 2 bases from J, with 20 bases between. In germline, CDR1 is ENHRY, CDR2 SYGVKD. The CDR3 has 17 amino acids. CDR3: CAISPRASSSYTDTQYF. DNA for the CDR3: TGTGCCATCAGTCCCCGGGCTTCAAGCTCCTACACAGATACGCAGTATTTT.

The J gene is TRBJ2-7, the V gene TRBV6-5; 8 nucleotides agree with TRBD1. Trimming took 5 bases from V and 3 from J; bases not matched to a gene: 6. The CDR3 is 14 amino acids. CDR1 MNHEY and CDR2 SVGAGI come from the germline V gene. CDR3 sequence: CASSPGQGGYEQYV. The CDR3, as DNA: TGTGCCAGCAGTCCAGGACAGGGTGGCTACGAGCAGTACGTC.

The chain uses TRBV19 and TRBJ2-2; 9 bases fit TRBD2. CDR3 length: 15 residues. With V trimmed by 3 bases and J by 7 bases, 6 bases remained unmatched. Per germline, CDR1 LNHDA and CDR2 SQIVND (reference sequence). The CDR3 region is CASSISGGRGGELFF. CDR3 nucleotide sequence: TGTGCCAGTAGTATTAGCGGCGGGAGGGGCGGGGAGCTGTTTTTT.

The chain uses TRBV7-9 and TRBJ2-3; 7 bases agree with TRBD1. V lost 3 bases and J lost 4; bases outside the gene matches: 4. Germline loops: CDR1 SEHNR, CDR2 FQNEAQ (reference sequence). This CDR3 is built from 14 residues. CDR3 sequence reads: CASSFRTGPDTQYF. In DNA, the CDR3 is TGTGCCAGCAGCTTCCGGACAGGCCCAGATACGCAGTATTTT.

The chain recombines TRBV6-5 with TRBJ1-2, with 10 nucleotides matching TRBD1. The CDR3 spans 15 residues. Germline values: CDR1 MNHEY, CDR2 SVGAGI. V lost 2 bases to trimming and J lost 4 bases; unmatched junction nucleotides: 4. In DNA form, the CDR3 reads TGTGCCAGCAGTTACGGGACAGGGGCTTCCTATGGCTACACCTTC. Its protein product is CASSYGTGASYGYTF.

The chain employs TRBV4-1 and TRBJ1-2; D is unclear. Germline V lookup: CDR1 MGHRA, CDR2 YSYEKL. The V end was cut by 0 bases, the J end by 4 bases, with 12 bases between. This CDR3 is 15 amino acids long. The CDR3 reads CASSQENLPAYGYTF. CDR3 coding DNA: TGCGCCAGCAGCCAAGAAAACCTGCCAGCCTATGGCTACACCTTC.

J is TRBJ2-7 and V is TRBV21-1; TRBD1 is taken as the D call from the table, unchecked against the DNA. TRBV21-1 represents a pseudogene. This CDR3 spans 20 amino acids. CDR3 residues: CASSDEGGQGHNLSLYEQYV. DNA of the CDR3: TGTGCCAGCAGCGACGAGGGGGGACAGGGTCACAATCTCTCTCTTTACGAGCAGTACGTC.

The V gene is TRBV9, the J gene TRBJ2-3; D might be TRBD2 (6 bases). Trimming cost V 0 bases and J 8 bases, with 13 bases left between them. Germline V CDR1 and CDR2: SGDLS, YYNGEE. This CDR3 is 14 amino acids long. CDR3 residues: CASSVVGLATTQYF. The CDR3 bases are TGTGCCAGCAGCGTAGTCGGGCTAGCGACTACGCAGTATTTT.

The chain uses TRBV7-2 and TRBJ1-2; 8 bases fit TRBD1. The length of the CDR3 is 13 residues. Looked up from germline, CDR1 is SGHTA and CDR2 is FQGNSA. V gave up 5 bases and J gave up 8 bases; unmatched junction bases: 7. CDR3 protein: CASSPSGTGGYTF. The CDR3 DNA follows: TGTGCCAGCAGCCCATCGGGGACAGGAGGCTACACCTTC.

The gene calls are TRBV5-1 and TRBJ1-3; 9 bases fit TRBD1. The V segment lost 4 bases and the J segment 7 bases; nucleotides outside the gene matches: 15. There are 17 residues in the CDR3. The germline gives CDR1 SGHRS, CDR2 YFSETQ. CDR3 sequence reads: CASSPLGTGSNRNTIYF. The CDR3 bases are TGCGCCAGCAGCCCGCTTGGGACAGGGAGCAATCGGAACACCATATATTTT.

V is TRBV9 and J is TRBJ1-2; D gene unclear. Germline CDR1 reads SGDLS; CDR2 reads YYNGEE. The CDR3 length is 14 residues. V was shortened by 1 base and J by 1 base, with 8 bases between the two germline ends. CDR3 region: CASSVLDFNYGYTF. The CDR3 DNA follows: TGTGCCAGCAGCGTACTTGATTTTAACTATGGCTACACCTTC.

The J gene is TRBJ1-2, the V gene TRBV3-1 (or the pseudogene TRBV3-2), with 7 bases lining up with TRBD1. This CDR3 is built from 15 residues. Trimming took 3 bases from V and 6 from J; bases not matched to a gene: 10. The germline V gene has CDR1 LGHDT and CDR2 YNNKEL (reference sequence). The CDR3 spells CASSQPGRGINGYTF. CDR3 bases: TGTGCCAGCAGCCAGCCCGGCAGGGGGATAAATGGCTACACCTTC.

The gene calls are TRBV7-9 and TRBJ1-2, with D perhaps TRBD1 (5 bases). V was shortened by 1 base and J by 13 bases, with 13 bases between the two germline ends. Germline V gene sequence: CDR1 SEHNR, CDR2 FQNEAQ (reference sequence). This CDR3 comprises 12 residues. The CDR3 loop reads CASSLDWRGGTF. The CDR3 DNA is TGTGCCAGCAGCTTAGACTGGAGGGGTGGCACCTTC.

The V and J genes are TRBV6-5 and TRBJ2-2; 7 nucleotides agree with TRBD2. The CDR3 runs 14 residues. The V gene end was trimmed by 9 bases and the J gene end by 1 base; junction bases not matched to a gene: 5. Germline V lookup: CDR1 MNHEY, CDR2 SVGAGI. As DNA, the CDR3 is TGTGCCAGTTCAGCGGGGTTGAACACCGGGGAGCTGTTTTTT. This gives the protein CASSAGLNTGELFF.

This clone was counted between two and nine times. The V and J genes are TRBV3-1 (or the pseudogene TRBV3-2) and TRBJ1-5, with D hard to call. Trimming stripped 0 bases from V and 4 bases from J, with 10 bases between. The germline V gene has CDR1 LGHDT and CDR2 YNNKEL (reference sequence). There are 15 residues in the CDR3. CDR3 region: CASSQDTGVNQPQHF. CDR3 sequence (DNA): TGTGCCAGCAGCCAAGACACCGGAGTAAATCAGCCCCAGCATTTT.

This sequence joins TRBV7-6 and TRBJ1-4; the match to TRBD1 covers 7 bases. The V segment lost 0 bases and the J segment 7 bases; nucleotides outside the gene matches: 5. The CDR3 loop spans 15 amino acids. Germline-derived CDR1 and CDR2 are SGHVS and FNYEAQ. CDR3 amino acids: CASSLATGMREKLFF. The CDR3 coding sequence is TGTGCCAGCAGCTTAGCGACAGGGATGCGTGAAAAACTGTTTTTT.

This clone appeared a single time. This rearrangement joins TRBV3-1 (or the pseudogene TRBV3-2) to TRBJ1-3; no clear D. Per germline, CDR1 LGHDT and CDR2 YNNKEL (reference sequence). Trimming left V 4 bases short and J 0 bases short, with 16 bases between. This CDR3 contains 17 residues. The chain's CDR3 is CASSPRLDGNSGNTIYF. The CDR3 DNA is TGTGCCAGCAGCCCTAGGTTGGACGGAAACTCTGGAAACACCATATATTTT.

This clone has only one observation. The V gene is TRBV2, the J gene TRBJ1-2; D is undetermined. The V gene's germline CDR1 is SNHLY and CDR2 FYNNEI. The CDR3 loop spans 13 amino acids. Deletions cut 5 bases from V and 14 bases from J, with 21 bases between. The chain's CDR3 is CASSSEGASRGTF. In DNA form, the CDR3 reads TGTGCCAGCAGTTCCGAGGGCGCAAGTCGGGGAACCTTC.

The chain carries TRBV6-6 and TRBJ1-2; D might be TRBD1 (5 bases). Germline V gene data show CDR1 as MNHNY and CDR2 as SVGAGI (reference sequence). The V end was cut by 0 bases, the J end by 5 bases, with 10 bases between. This CDR3 contains 14 residues. CDR3 protein: CASSYSGRGYGYTF. CDR3 nucleotide sequence: TGTGCCAGCAGTTACTCAGGGAGGGGATATGGCTACACCTTC.

The rearrangement joins TRBV6-2 or TRBV6-3 to TRBJ2-4; no definite D call. The germline V and J ends were trimmed by 2 bases and 5 bases, with 13 bases remaining between them. Germline CDR1 MNHEY, CDR2 SVGEGT. The CDR3 totals 15 residues. In DNA, the CDR3 is TGTGCCAGCAGTTACGCACCGCTCAAAGAAAACATTCAGTACTTC. Its protein is CASSYAPLKENIQYF.

The chain links TRBV5-4 to TRBJ1-2; D is possibly TRBD1 (6 bases). V was cut by 4 bases and J by 4 bases, with 11 bases left in between. The CDR3 is made up of 13 amino acids. Germline CDR1 reads SGHNT; CDR2 reads YYREEE (reference sequence). CDR3 in DNA: TGTGCCAGCAGCCCTATAGGGGGCTATGGCTACACCTTC. It encodes CASSPIGGYGYTF.

The genes are TRBV5-1 and TRBJ2-3; unclear D gene. Germline values: CDR1 SGHRS, CDR2 YFSETQ. The CDR3 covers 16 residues. V dropped 1 base and J dropped 4 bases, with 16 bases sitting between them. The CDR3 sequence is CASSLSGRRQADTQYF. In DNA form, the CDR3 reads TGCGCCAGCAGCTTGTCTGGCCGGCGGCAGGCAGATACGCAGTATTTT.